This T cell receptor (beta chain) came from a study of blood T cell repertoires in COVID-19. Looked up from germline, CDR1 is ENHRY and CDR2 is SYGVKD. The CDR3 loop spans 15 amino acids. J lost 0 bases, V lost 6 bases, and 8 bases had no gene match. Sequenced by immunoSEQ multiplex PCR; TCRdb stores in-frame clones only, minus some. The sample consists of 260,000 or so clones, 85% of them appearing once. The TCR was taken from a woman in her forties or fifties who had recovered from COVID-19. The sequenced sample was PBMCs or T cells enriched from blood (not recorded which). The V call is TRBV10-3, the J call TRBJ2-7; TRBD1 agrees at 7 bases. The CDR3 DNA sequence: TGTGCCATCAGCGCGACAGGGTTGAGCTCCTACGAGCAGTACTTC. It is translated as CAISATGLSSYEQYF.